This note documents a single T cell receptor beta chain sequence. Its antigen is currently unknown. Clones were sequenced by immunoSEQ multiplex PCR, and TCRdb holds only the in-frame ones, with some missing. The sample lists about 72,000 clones; just under 90% were seen once. This specimen comes from a study of OX40 agonist ivuxolimab in advanced cancers. Overall study: Past anti-PD-1, anti-PD-L1 or anti-CTLA-4 therapy was accepted, and 40% to 50% had received some. Study-wide results and caveats: CD4+ T cells averaged fewer expanded clones than CD8+ T cells.

Per the germline V gene, CDR1 is KGHSH and CDR2 is LQKENI. The CDR3 runs to 13 residues. Trimming left V 10 bases short and J 0 bases short, with 12 bases between. Samples were taken at baseline and on day 1 of cycles 4 and 7. The source is an adult with an advanced solid tumor such as melanoma, head and neck, liver or kidney cancer. The chain employs TRBV18 and TRBJ1-1, with TRBD1 as a possible D gene (6 bases). Material: CD4+ or CD8+ T cells sorted from blood, obtained in a trial of the OX40 agonist ivuxolimab. The CDR3, as DNA: TGTGCCACGGACAGCTCTTTGAACACTGAAGCTTTCTTT. Encoded protein: CATDSSLNTEAFF.